This TCR beta chain stems from a study of monozygotic twins with cystic fibrosis. Clones were read by immunoSEQ multiplex PCR, and TCRdb kept only the in-frame ones, dropping some. The repertoire holds 12,000 to 15,000 clones, with roughly 98% as singletons. V gave up 3 bases and J gave up 2 bases; unmatched junction bases: 10. Germline V lookup: CDR1 MNHEY, CDR2 SMNVEV (reference sequence). The CDR3 consists of 17 residues. V is TRBV27 and J is TRBJ1-2; 9 bases line up with TRBD1. Sequenced input: blood. The sequence was collected from a girl aged 2 to 9 with cystic fibrosis. CDR3 protein: CASSFVSPTGGNYGYTF. The CDR3, as DNA: TGTGCCAGCAGTTTTGTTTCCCCGACAGGGGGAAACTATGGCTACACCTTC.